Given below is one TCR beta chain in context. It has no known antigen specificity. Per-base quality was not reported, and no clone a single base away is much larger than it. The sample comes from a study of shared clonotypes between healthy human individuals (TCRdb year 2020). Some background on the complete study: A few men and two women, aged 18 to 49 years, made up the cohort. The study deeply sequenced blood TCR repertoires of about 5 healthy adults to estimate repertoire size and the extent of clonotype sharing between individuals. Different laboratories and diverse techniques were used to prepare libraries and sequence TCR repertoires, to increase sequencing depth and limit assay-specific biases. Between about 0.94 and 10 billion PBMCs per donor were obtained by leukapheresis.

What the authors observed across the whole study: Based on pairwise subsampling, the degree of clonotype sharing among donors was expected to be affected by sequencing depth. The genetic and exposure-history diversity represented was limited by the small number of donors. Sampling was limited to blood, and TCR repertoires in tissue likely differ from TCR repertoires in blood.

TCR CDR3 regions were amplified from genomic DNA by multiplex PCR using the deep immunoSEQ assay. Genomic DNA extracted from each cell subset was distributed evenly over all wells of several immunoSEQ 96-well plates, and each plate served as one replicate. For unsorted PBMC, approximately 300 ng of genomic DNA, equivalent to around 30,000 T cell genomes, went into each replicate PCR. Ten immunoSEQ deep assay plates were used to sequence unsorted PBMC genomic DNA. Purified libraries were measured with a Qubit 3.0 fluorometer, size-checked on a Bioanalyzer 2100, and measured again with the KAPA Library Quantification kit. Each immunoSEQ 96-well plate was sequenced on its own single-read 150-cycle Illumina NextSeq 550 flow cell. Under the source paper's analysis protocol: Because the immunoSEQ output included only junctional sequences and no quality scores, the filtering could not be the same as the filtering used for full-length reads. Sequences were annotated with PyIR, a Python wrapper for IgBLAST v1.9, and V/J genes and CDR3 were assigned using IMGT germline references. Reads were removed for weak V/J assignments (E-value above 1e-6), missing CDR3, stop codons, out-of-frame junctions, or ambiguous translated residues. A V3J clonotype was defined by an identical inferred V gene, J gene, and CDR3 amino acid sequence. To compute the percentage overlap between repertoires, the number of shared unique clonotypes was divided by the size of the smaller repertoire. Repertoire richness was assessed with RTK rarefaction, the Chao1 estimator, and Recon v2.1 estimates of unobserved clonotypes. Sourced from immuneACCESS, this table was stored by TCRdb with only in-frame sequences that have V and J called. A share of the clones is absent; for the studies checked, an unresolved V gene accounts for under half, and the remainder has no known explanation. V, J and clone size are those of that table, while D and trimming were read from the DNA. A total of 450,000 to 500,000 clones appear in this sample, about 78% of them only once. The leading ten clones occupy approximately 12% of the sample.

The donors were healthy, HIV-negative adults with no recently reported acute infections or vaccinations. All donors were Caucasian adults living in Nashville, Tennessee, USA. In the unsorted samples, 90 million or so PBMCs were counted, and genomic DNA was extracted using the QIAamp DNA Blood Mini kit. After blood collection by leukapheresis, PBMCs were isolated using Ficoll-Histopaque density gradient centrifugation and then cryopreserved in the vapor phase of liquid nitrogen. The CDR3 runs 13 residues from the cysteine to the phenylalanine. Only the CDR3 DNA is retained, 39 bases long and in frame from the first base. V is pruned by 5 bases and J by 8 bases, leaving 3 bases of the junction without a gene match. CDR1 and CDR2 are read off the germline V gene as SNHLY and FYNNEI.

The sequence joins TRBV2 to TRBJ1-4, with TRBD1 matching 9 junction bases. The sample comprised PBMCs. The source of this sequence is a woman between 40 and 50 years old in good health. Some clones in this sample may be carry-over from other donors' samples. The DNA reads as follows: TGTGCCAGCAGTTGGACAGGGGTAGAAAAACTGTTTTTT. It translates to CASSWTGVEKLFF. The variable domain in full, with residues beyond the CDR3 obtained from the reference TRBV2 and TRBJ1-4 genes, is EPEVTQTPSHQVTQMGQEVILRCVPISNHLYFYWYRQILGQKVEFLVSFYNNEISEKSEIFDDQFSVERPDGSNFTLKIRSTKLEDSAMYFCASSWTGVEKLFFGSGTQLSVL.